Described below is a single T cell receptor (beta chain) sequence and its context. Its antigen is unknown. The data are from a study of T cells in Graves' hyperthyroidism and ophthalmopathy. Study-wide results and limits: The model foresaw ophthalmopathy a median about 6.1 months prior to onset.

RNA transcripts yielded amplified TCR beta CDR3 regions. With the HTBI primer set, the TCR CDR3 went through a first round of RT-PCR. One entry per CDR3 protein, called by TCRdb with MiXCR from the multiplex PCR reads. The sample lists under 700,000 distinct CDR3 sequences; roughly 46% were seen once. Germline-derived CDR1 and CDR2 are SNHLY and FYNNEI. CDR3 size: 15 residues. Trimming left V 2 bases short and J 6 bases short, with 14 bases between. It was uncontrolled infection, other autoimmune disease, pregnancy or lactation that excluded patients. Input material: peripheral blood or thyroid tissue (not recorded which). This clonotype was sampled from a woman aged 18-35 years with Graves' hyperthyroidism. The genes are TRBV2 and TRBJ1-5, with TRBD1 as a possible D gene (5 bases). The CDR3 bases are TGTGCCAGCAGTGAATTCGGGGGTCCCTTTCAGCCCCAGCATTTT. It encodes CASSEFGGPFQPQHF.